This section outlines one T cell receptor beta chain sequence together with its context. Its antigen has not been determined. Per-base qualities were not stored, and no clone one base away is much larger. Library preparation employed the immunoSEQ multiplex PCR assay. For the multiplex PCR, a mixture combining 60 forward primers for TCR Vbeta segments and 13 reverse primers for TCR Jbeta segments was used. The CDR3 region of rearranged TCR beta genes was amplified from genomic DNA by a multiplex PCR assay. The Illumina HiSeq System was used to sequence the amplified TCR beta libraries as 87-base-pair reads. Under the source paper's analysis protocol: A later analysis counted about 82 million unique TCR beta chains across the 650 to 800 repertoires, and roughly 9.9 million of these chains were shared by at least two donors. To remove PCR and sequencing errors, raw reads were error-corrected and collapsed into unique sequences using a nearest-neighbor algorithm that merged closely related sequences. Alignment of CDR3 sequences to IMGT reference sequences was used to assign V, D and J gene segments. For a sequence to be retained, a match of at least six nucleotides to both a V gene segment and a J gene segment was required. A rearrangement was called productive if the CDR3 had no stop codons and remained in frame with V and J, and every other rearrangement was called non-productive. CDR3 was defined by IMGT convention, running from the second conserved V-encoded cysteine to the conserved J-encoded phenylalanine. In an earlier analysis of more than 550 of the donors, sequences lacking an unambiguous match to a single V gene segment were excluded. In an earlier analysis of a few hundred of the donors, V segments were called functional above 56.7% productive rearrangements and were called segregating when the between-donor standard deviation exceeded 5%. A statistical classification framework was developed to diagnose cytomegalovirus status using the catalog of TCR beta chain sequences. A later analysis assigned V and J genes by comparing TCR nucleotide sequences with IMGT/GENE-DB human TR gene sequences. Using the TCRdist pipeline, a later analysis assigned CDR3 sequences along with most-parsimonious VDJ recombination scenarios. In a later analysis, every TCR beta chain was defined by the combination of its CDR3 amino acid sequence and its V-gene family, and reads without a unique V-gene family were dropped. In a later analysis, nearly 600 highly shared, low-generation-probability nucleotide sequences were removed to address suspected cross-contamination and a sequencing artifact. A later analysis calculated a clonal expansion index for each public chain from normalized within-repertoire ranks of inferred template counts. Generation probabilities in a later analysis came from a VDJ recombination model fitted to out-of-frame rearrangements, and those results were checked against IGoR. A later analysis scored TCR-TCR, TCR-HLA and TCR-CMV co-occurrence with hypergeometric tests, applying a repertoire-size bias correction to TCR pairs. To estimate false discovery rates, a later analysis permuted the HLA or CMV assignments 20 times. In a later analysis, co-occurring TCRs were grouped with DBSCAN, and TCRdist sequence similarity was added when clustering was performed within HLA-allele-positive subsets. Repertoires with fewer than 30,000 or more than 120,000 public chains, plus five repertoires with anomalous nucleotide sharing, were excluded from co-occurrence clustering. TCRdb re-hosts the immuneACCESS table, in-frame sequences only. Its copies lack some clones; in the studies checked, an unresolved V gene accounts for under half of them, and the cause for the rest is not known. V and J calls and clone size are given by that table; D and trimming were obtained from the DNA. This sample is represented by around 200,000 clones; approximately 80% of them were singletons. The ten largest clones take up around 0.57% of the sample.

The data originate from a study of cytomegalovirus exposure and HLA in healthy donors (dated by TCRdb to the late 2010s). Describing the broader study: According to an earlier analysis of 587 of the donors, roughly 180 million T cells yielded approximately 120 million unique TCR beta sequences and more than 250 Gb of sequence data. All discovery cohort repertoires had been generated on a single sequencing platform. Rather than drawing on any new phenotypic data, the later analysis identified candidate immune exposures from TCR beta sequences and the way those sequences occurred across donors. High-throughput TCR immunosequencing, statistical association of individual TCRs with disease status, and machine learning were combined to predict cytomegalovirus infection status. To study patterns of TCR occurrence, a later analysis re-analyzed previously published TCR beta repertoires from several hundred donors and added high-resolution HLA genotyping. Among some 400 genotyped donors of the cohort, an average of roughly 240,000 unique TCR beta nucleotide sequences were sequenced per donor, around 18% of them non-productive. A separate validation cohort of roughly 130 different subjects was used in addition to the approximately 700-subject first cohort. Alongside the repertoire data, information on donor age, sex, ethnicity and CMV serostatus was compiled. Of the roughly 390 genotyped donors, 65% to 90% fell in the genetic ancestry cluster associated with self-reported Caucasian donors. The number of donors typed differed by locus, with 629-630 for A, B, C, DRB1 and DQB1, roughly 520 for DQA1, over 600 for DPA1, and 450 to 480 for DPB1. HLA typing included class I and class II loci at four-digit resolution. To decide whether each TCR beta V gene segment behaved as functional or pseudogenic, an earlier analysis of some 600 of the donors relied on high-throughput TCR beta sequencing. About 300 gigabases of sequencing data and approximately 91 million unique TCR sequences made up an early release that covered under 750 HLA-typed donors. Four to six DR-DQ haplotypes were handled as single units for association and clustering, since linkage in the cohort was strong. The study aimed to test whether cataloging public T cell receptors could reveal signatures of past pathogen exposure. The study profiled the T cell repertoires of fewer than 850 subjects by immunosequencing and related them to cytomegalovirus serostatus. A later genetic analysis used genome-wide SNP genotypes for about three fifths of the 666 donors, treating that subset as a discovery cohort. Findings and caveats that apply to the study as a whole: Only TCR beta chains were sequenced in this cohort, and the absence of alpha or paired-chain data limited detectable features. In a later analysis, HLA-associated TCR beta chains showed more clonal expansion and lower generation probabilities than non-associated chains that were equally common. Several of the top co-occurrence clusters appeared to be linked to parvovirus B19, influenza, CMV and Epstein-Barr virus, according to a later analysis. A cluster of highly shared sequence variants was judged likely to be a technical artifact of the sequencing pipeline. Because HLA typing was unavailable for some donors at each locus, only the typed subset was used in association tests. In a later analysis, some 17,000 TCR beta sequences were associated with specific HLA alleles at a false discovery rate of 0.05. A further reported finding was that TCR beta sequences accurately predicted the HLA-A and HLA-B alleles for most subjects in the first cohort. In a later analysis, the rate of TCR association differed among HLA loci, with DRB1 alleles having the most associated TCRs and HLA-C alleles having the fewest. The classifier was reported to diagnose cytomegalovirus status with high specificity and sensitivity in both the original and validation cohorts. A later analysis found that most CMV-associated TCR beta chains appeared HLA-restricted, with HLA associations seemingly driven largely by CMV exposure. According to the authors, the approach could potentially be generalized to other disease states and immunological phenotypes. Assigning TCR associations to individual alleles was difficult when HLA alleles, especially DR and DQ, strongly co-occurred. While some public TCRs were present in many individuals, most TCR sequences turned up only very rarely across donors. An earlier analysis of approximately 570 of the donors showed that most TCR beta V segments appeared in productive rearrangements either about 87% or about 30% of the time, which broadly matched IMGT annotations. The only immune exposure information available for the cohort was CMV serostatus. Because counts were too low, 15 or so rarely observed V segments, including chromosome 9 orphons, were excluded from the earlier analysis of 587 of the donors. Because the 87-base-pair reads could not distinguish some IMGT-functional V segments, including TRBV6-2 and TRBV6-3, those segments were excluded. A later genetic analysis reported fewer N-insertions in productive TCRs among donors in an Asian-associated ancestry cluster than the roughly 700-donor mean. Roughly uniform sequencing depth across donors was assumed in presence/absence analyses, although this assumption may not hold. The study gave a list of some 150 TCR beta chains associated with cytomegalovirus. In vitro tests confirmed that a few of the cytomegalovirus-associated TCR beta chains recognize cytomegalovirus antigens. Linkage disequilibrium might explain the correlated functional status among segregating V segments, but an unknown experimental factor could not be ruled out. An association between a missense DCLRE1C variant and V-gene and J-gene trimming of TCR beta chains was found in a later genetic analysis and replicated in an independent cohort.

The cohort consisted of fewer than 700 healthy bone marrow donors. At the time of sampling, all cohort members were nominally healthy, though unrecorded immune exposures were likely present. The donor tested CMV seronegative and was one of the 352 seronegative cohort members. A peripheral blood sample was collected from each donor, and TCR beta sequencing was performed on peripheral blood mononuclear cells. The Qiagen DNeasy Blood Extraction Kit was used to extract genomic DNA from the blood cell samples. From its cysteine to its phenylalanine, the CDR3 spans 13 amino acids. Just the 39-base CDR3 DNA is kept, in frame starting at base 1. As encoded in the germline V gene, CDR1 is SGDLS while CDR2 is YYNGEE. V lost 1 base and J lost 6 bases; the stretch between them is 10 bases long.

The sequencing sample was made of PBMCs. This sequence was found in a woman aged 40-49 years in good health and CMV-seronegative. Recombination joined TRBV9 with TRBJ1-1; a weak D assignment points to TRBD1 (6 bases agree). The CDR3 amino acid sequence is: CASSVIAGAEAFF. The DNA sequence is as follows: TGTGCCAGCAGCGTAATAGCAGGGGCTGAAGCTTTCTTT.